This T cell receptor beta chain was identified during a study of spatial heterogeneity in lung cancer. Study information: Detection of beta-chain sequences consistently exceeded that of alpha-chain sequences. The study observed each unique TCR and UMI combination more than ten times on average in raw reads.

As for this clonotype: Its specificity is unknown.

Single TCR cDNA molecules each had their own unique molecular identifier. TCRdb fed the 5' RACE reads into MiXCR, producing one record per CDR3 protein. This sample carries some 38,000 distinct CDR3 sequences, 6% to 8% of them seen once, and the ten largest clones take under 30%. With 5 bases removed from V and 0 bases from J, the gap between germline ends came to 11 bases. The CDR3 contains 15 residues. Germline CDR1 reads LNHDA; CDR2 reads SQIVND (reference sequence). As to time point: sample taken at primary tumor resection. Study results and limitations: Ubiquitous expanded tumor TCRs were seen in blood more at resection than at follow-up.

The chain recombines TRBV19 with TRBJ1-3, with no clear D. The sequence came from a male donor with early-stage non-small cell lung cancer. This specimen was PBMCs, taken at surgery. The CDR3 DNA reads as TGTGCCAGTAGTCGGGGAGCCCGCTCTGGAAACACCATATATTTT. It translates to CASSRGARSGNTIYF.